A single sample gave rise to the 21 T cell receptor beta chains below, sequenced in a study of cytomegalovirus exposure and HLA in healthy donors. A multiplex PCR was run with 60 Vbeta primers and 13 Jbeta primers. Profiling relied on immunoSEQ multiplex PCR, and the TCRdb table lists in-frame clones only, not all of them. The sample has about 110,000 clones, roughly 76% seen once. The specimen sequenced was PBMCs. Source of these receptors: a man aged 25 to 40 in good health and CMV-seropositive.

The rearrangement links TRBV7-2 to TRBJ2-7; a weak D match, TRBD2 (5 bases). This CDR3 has 14 amino acids. From germline, CDR1 is SGHTA and CDR2 FQGNSA. Deletions cut 3 bases from V and 1 base from J, with 10 bases between. The CDR3 loop is CASSFSPGSYEQYF. CDR3 nucleotides: TGTGCCAGCAGCTTTAGTCCGGGGTCCTACGAGCAGTACTTC.

This chain joins TRBV19 and TRBJ2-7; TRBD1 might be the D (5 bases). This CDR3 has 14 amino acids. Trimming pared 3 bases from V and 2 bases from J, leaving 11 bases between. The germline CDR1 and CDR2 sequences are LNHDA and SQIVND (reference sequence). The CDR3 DNA follows: TGTGCCAGTAGTATCCAGGGTCCCACCTACGAGCAGTACTTC. This translates into CASSIQGPTYEQYF.

The chain is built from TRBV7-6 and TRBJ2-5, with D possibly matching TRBD2 (6 bases). CDR1 is SGHVS, CDR2 FNYEAQ, per germline. The CDR3 contains 15 residues. V lost 5 bases to trimming and J lost 4 bases, with 17 bases between them. CDR3: CASSLVVAARETQYF. CDR3 nucleotides: TGTGCCAGCAGCCTGGTGGTAGCGGCCCGAGAGACCCAGTACTTC.

The chain is built from TRBV7-2 and TRBJ2-7; 15 bases fit TRBD2. The CDR3 is made up of 18 amino acids. Germline CDR1 and CDR2: SGHTA and FQGNSA. J was trimmed by 3 bases and V by 4 bases; bases with no gene match: 10. CDR3: CASSSPGLAGGAIYEQYF. In DNA form, the CDR3 reads TGTGCCAGCAGCTCCCCGGGACTAGCGGGGGGCGCGATCTACGAGCAGTACTTC.

In its sample, this clone was seen a few times. V usage is TRBV5-8 and J usage is TRBJ2-5, with D unclear. The last part of the DNA fits TRBJ2-7 better; the J call may be wrong. The germline gives CDR1 SGHTS, CDR2 YDEGEE. The CDR3 length is 14 residues. This CDR3 reads CASSLVGLSYEQYF. In DNA, the CDR3 is TGTGCCAGCAGCTTGGTGGGCCTCTCCTACGAGCAGTACTTC.

The chain joins TRBV6-5 to TRBJ1-5; the match to TRBD1 covers 7 bases. V lost 6 bases and J lost 5; bases outside the gene matches: 7. The CDR3 is made up of 14 amino acids. From germline, CDR1 is MNHEY and CDR2 SVGAGI. The CDR3 DNA is TGTGCCAGCAGGGACAGGTCGAGGGATCAGCCCCAGCATTTT. This encodes CASRDRSRDQPQHF.

The V call is TRBV11-3, the J call TRBJ2-1, with D possibly being TRBD1 (6 bases). Germline CDR1 SGHNT, CDR2 YENEEA. The V gene lost 6 bases and the J gene lost 6 bases, with 12 bases spanning the gap. The CDR3 loop spans 13 amino acids. The CDR3, as DNA: TGTGCCAGCAGTAACAGGGCGGGCAATGAGCAGTTCTTC. This encodes CASSNRAGNEQFF.

This sequence joins TRBV4-1 and TRBJ1-1; possibly TRBD1 for D (6 bases). V lost 2 bases to trimming and J lost 1 base, with 11 bases between them. The length of the CDR3 is 15 residues. The V gene's germline CDR1 is MGHRA and CDR2 YSYEKL. The CDR3: CASSQIQGRNTEAFF. The CDR3 bases are TGCGCCAGCAGCCAAATACAGGGTCGGAACACTGAAGCTTTCTTT.

The chain uses TRBV29-1 and TRBJ1-1, with 7 nucleotides matching TRBD1. The ends lost 5 bases at V and 10 bases at J; junction bases unmatched: 13. This CDR3 spans 13 amino acids. From germline, CDR1 is SQVTM and CDR2 ANQGSEA. This CDR3 reads CSVTPAGGLGAFF. CDR3 in DNA: TGCAGCGTTACGCCCGCAGGGGGTCTAGGAGCTTTCTTT.

The rearrangement uses TRBV6-5 and TRBJ2-3; D is perhaps TRBD1 (6 bases). This CDR3 is 14 amino acids long. Looked up from germline, CDR1 is MNHEY and CDR2 is SVGAGI. V shed 5 bases and J shed 1 base, with 10 bases lying between them. This CDR3 reads CASSDRWGTDTQYF. CDR3 DNA sequence: TGTGCCAGCAGTGACAGGTGGGGCACAGATACGCAGTATTTT.

This chain joins TRBV2 and TRBJ2-3, with 7 positions matching TRBD1. Germline loops: CDR1 SNHLY, CDR2 FYNNEI. Unmatched junction bases numbered 5, after V lost 1 base and J lost 1 base. This CDR3 has 16 residues. The DNA of the CDR3 is TGTGCCAGCAGTGAAGGGGACAGTTCCCGCACAGATACGCAGTATTTT. Translated: CASSEGDSSRTDTQYF.

The chain combines TRBV9 with TRBJ1-2, with a weak D call TRBD1 (5 bases). Trimming left V 0 bases short and J 8 bases short, with 20 bases between. CDR1 is SGDLS, CDR2 YYNGEE, per germline. This CDR3 spans 16 amino acids. CDR3 sequence reads: CASSVGAAGPGEGYTF. DNA for the CDR3: TGTGCCAGCAGCGTAGGGGCCGCAGGGCCGGGCGAGGGCTACACCTTC.

J is TRBJ2-1 and V is TRBV7-9; maybe TRBD2 (7 bases). CDR1 is SEHNR, CDR2 FQNEAQ, per germline (reference sequence). With 1 base removed from V and 10 bases from J, the gap between germline ends came to 17 bases. CDR3 length equals 15 residues. For the CDR3, the DNA is TGTGCCAGCAGCTTAGTTCTGGGGGGGGCGGAAGAGCAGTTCTTC. As protein: CASSLVLGGAEEQFF.

The chain couples TRBV19 to TRBJ2-5; TRBD2 matches at 9 bases. This CDR3 spans 16 amino acids. Germline CDR1 reads LNHDA; CDR2 reads SQIVND (reference sequence). With V trimmed by 3 bases and J by 5 bases, 10 bases remained unmatched. CDR3 loop: CASSMGRLAGTETQYF. The CDR3 coding sequence is TGTGCCAGTAGTATGGGTAGGCTAGCGGGAACGGAGACCCAGTACTTC.

This sequence joins TRBV9 and TRBJ1-1, with D unresolved. V was shortened by 5 bases and J by 0 bases, with 14 bases between the two germline ends. The CDR3 is made up of 15 amino acids. Germline-derived CDR1 and CDR2 are SGDLS and YYNGEE. This CDR3 reads CASSERGNVNTEAFF. Written as DNA, the CDR3 is TGTGCCAGCAGTGAGAGAGGGAACGTGAACACTGAAGCTTTCTTT.

The V call is TRBV18, the J call TRBJ2-1, with 8 bases lining up with TRBD1. Germline assignment: CDR1 KGHSH and CDR2 LQKENI. Trimming took 8 bases from V and 3 from J; bases not matched to a gene: 3. The CDR3 totals 13 residues. The chain's CDR3 is CASRGQGYNEQFF. Here the CDR3 DNA reads TGTGCCAGCCGCGGACAGGGCTACAATGAGCAGTTCTTC.

This chain links TRBV5-1 with TRBJ2-5, with 12 bases identical to TRBD2. Germline V gene lookup returns CDR1 SGHRS and CDR2 YFSETQ. Unmatched junction bases numbered 1, after V lost 0 bases and J lost 1 base. The length of the CDR3 is 16 residues. The DNA for the CDR3 is TGCGCCAGCAGCTTGGGACTAGCGGGGGCCCAAGAGACCCAGTACTTC. Its translation is CASSLGLAGAQETQYF.

The rearrangement uses TRBV6-1 and TRBJ2-5; TRBD1 might be the D (6 bases). TRBJ2-7 matches the DNA end more closely, so the J call is doubtful. The germline gives CDR1 MNHNS, CDR2 SASEGT. This CDR3 is 14 amino acids long. CDR3 nucleotides: TGTGCCAGCAGTGAACGACAGGCCCACTACGAGCAGTACTTC. Its translation: CASSERQAHYEQYF.

This chain connects TRBV9 to TRBJ1-3; possible D gene TRBD1, 5 bases. CDR1 SGDLS and CDR2 YYNGEE come from the germline V gene. V was trimmed by 4 bases and J by 4 bases, leaving 18 bases between them. This CDR3 comprises 16 residues. DNA for the CDR3: TGTGCCAGCAGCCCTTCCGGGAGCCCAGGGGGAAACACCATATATTTT. Protein: CASSPSGSPGGNTIYF. The full variable domain, its missing parts supplied by reference TRBV9 and TRBJ1-3, is DSGVTQTPKHLITATGQRVTLRCSPRSGDLSVYWYQQSLDQGLQFLIQYYNGEERAKGNILERFSAQQFPDLHSELNLSSLELGDSALYFCASSPSGSPGGNTIYFGEGSWLTVV.

This chain uses TRBV5-1 with TRBJ2-4; TRBD2 matches at 8 bases. Per germline, CDR1 SGHRS and CDR2 YFSETQ. V gave up 5 bases and J gave up 4 bases; unmatched junction bases: 8. The CDR3 runs 15 residues. The CDR3 DNA reads TGCGCCAGCAGGGGGGGACTAGACCCAAAAAACATTCAGTACTTC. Protein: CASRGGLDPKNIQYF.

Regarding this clone: Other nucleotide sequences from this sample produce the same CDR3. Here the CDR3 reads CASSLGGGRNEKLFF. The CDR3 DNA follows: TGCGCCAGCAGCTTAGGTGGGGGCCGCAATGAAAAACTGTTTTTT. V is TRBV5-1 and J is TRBJ1-4; D might be TRBD1 (6 bases). CDR1 is SGHRS and CDR2 is YFSETQ in the germline V gene. CDR3 size: 15 residues. V lost 2 bases to trimming and J lost 5 bases, with 13 bases between them.